These 21 T cell receptor beta chains came from one sample sequenced in a study of cytomegalovirus exposure and HLA in healthy donors. The protocol was immunoSEQ multiplex PCR, while the TCRdb copy is restricted to in-frame clones and leaves out a portion. The sample includes roughly 170,000 clones, roughly 84% seen only once; the top ten take 2.5% to 3.5%. The specimen sequenced was PBMCs. Receptors originate from a woman aged 18 to 35 in good health and CMV-seropositive.

A word on this clone: An end of the junction differs from the germline gene, which may be a read error. The chain has TRBV18 and TRBJ1-3, with 8 bases fitting TRBD1. This CDR3 has 12 residues. Germline CDR1 KGHSH, CDR2 LQKENI. The chain's CDR3 is CASSPETGQGHF. The CDR3 DNA follows: TGTGCCAGCTCACCAGAGACAGGACAGGGCCATTTT. Full variable domain (missing parts from reference TRBV18 and TRBJ1-3): NAGVMQNPRHLVRRRGQEARLRCSPMKGHSHVYWYRQLPEEGLKFMVYLQKENIIDESGMPKERFSAEFPKEGPSILRIQQVVRGDSAAYFCASSPETGQGHFGEGSWLTVV.

The rearrangement links TRBV5-4 to TRBJ1-3; 8 bases align to TRBD1. This CDR3 has 14 residues. Germline CDR1 SGHNT, CDR2 YYREEE (reference sequence). Trimming took 4 bases from V and 5 from J; bases not matched to a gene: 5. The CDR3 DNA reads as TGTGCCAGCAGCACAGGACAGGGAAGAAACACCATATATTTT. It is translated as CASSTGQGRNTIYF.

The J gene is TRBJ1-2, the V gene TRBV27, with 9 bases matching TRBD1. The CDR3 loop spans 13 amino acids. Trimming at V came to 8 bases and at J to 8 bases, leaving 9 bases not matched to a gene. Germline CDR1 reads MNHEY; CDR2 reads SMNVEV (reference sequence). CDR3 amino acids: CASSQGANWGYTF. The CDR3 coding sequence is TGTGCCAGCTCACAGGGGGCGAATTGGGGCTACACCTTC.

V usage is TRBV6-5 and J usage is TRBJ2-1, with 10 bases lining up with TRBD1. After removal of 7 bases from V and 7 bases from J, the junction contained 4 bases not matched to a gene. Per the germline V gene, CDR1 is MNHEY and CDR2 is SVGAGI. This CDR3 contains 13 residues. CDR3 amino acids: CASTPGQGNEQFF. CDR3 bases: TGTGCCAGCACTCCGGGACAGGGGAATGAGCAGTTCTTC.

This clone has a single count. The V and J genes are TRBV4-3 and TRBJ1-5, with a tentative D call TRBD1 (5 bases). V gave up 3 bases and J gave up 6 bases, with 15 bases separating them. Germline lookup yields CDR1 LGHNA and CDR2 YSLEER. The CDR3 has 15 amino acids. CDR3 DNA: TGCGCCAGCAGCCAGAGCGGGACCGCTTTTCAGCCCCAGCATTTT. Its translation is CASSQSGTAFQPQHF.

The rearrangement uses TRBV13 and TRBJ2-7, with 9 bases lining up with TRBD1. J was trimmed by 3 bases and V by 5 bases; bases with no gene match: 2. CDR1 and CDR2 (germline): PRHDT, FYEKMQ (reference sequence). This CDR3 contains 13 residues. This CDR3 is CASSHRGLYEQYF. CDR3 bases: TGTGCCAGCAGCCACAGGGGGCTCTACGAGCAGTACTTC.

The chain recombines TRBV10-3 with TRBJ1-5; TRBD1 is a possible D gene (6 bases). The CDR3 consists of 13 residues. Germline loops: CDR1 ENHRY, CDR2 SYGVKD. Trimming took off 10 bases at V and 6 bases at J, with 16 bases between the two ends. The CDR3 DNA follows: TGTGCCAGCAGGGGTTCCGAGGGTCAGCCCCAGCATTTT. Translation gives CASRGSEGQPQHF.

The chain combines TRBV6-1 with TRBJ1-4; no definite D call. The CDR3 length is 15 residues. Per germline, CDR1 MNHNS and CDR2 SASEGT. The ends were cut back, 5 bases at V and 3 bases at J, with 13 bases in the middle. In nucleotides, the CDR3 is TGTGCCAGCAGTTGGGTAGGAGAGCCTAATGAAAAACTGTTTTTT. This encodes CASSWVGEPNEKLFF.

This chain uses TRBV4-3 with TRBJ1-2; TRBD1 might be the D (5 bases). With 0 bases removed from V and 8 bases from J, the gap between germline ends came to 19 bases. The CDR3 sequence is 16 residues long. CDR1 LGHNA and CDR2 YSLEER come from the germline V gene. CDR3 nucleotide sequence: TGCGCCAGCAGCCAAGATGAGGCTTCGACAGTTGTGGGCTACACCTTC. Translated: CASSQDEASTVVGYTF.

This chain joins TRBV6-4 and TRBJ2-2; 10 bases are a match to TRBD2. Germline V lookup: CDR1 MRHNA, CDR2 SNTAGT. The length of the CDR3 is 17 residues. With 6 bases clipped from V and 0 bases from J, the junction kept 7 bases outside the gene matches. The CDR3 here is CASSPLAGVANTGELFF. The CDR3 nucleotides are TGTGCCAGCAGCCCGCTAGCGGGGGTTGCGAACACCGGGGAGCTGTTTTTT.

This clone was picked up one time. The J gene is TRBJ2-7, the V gene TRBV6-1; TRBD1 is a possible D gene (6 bases). Trimming left V 5 bases short and J 4 bases short, with 15 bases between. Germline V gene data show CDR1 as MNHNS and CDR2 as SASEGT. The CDR3 spans 14 residues. The DNA for the CDR3 is TGTGCCAGCAGTAACCGGGACATACTGTACGAGCAGTACTTC. Translating gives CASSNRDILYEQYF.

The chain recombines TRBV25-1 with TRBJ1-1; no firm D call. Trimming stripped 7 bases from V and 6 bases from J, with 15 bases between. The V gene's germline CDR1 is MGHDK and CDR2 SYGVNS. The CDR3 sequence is 13 residues long. For the CDR3, the DNA is TGTGCCAGCACTCGAGGGAGGGAATCTGAAGCTTTCTTT. It codes for CASTRGRESEAFF.

The genes are TRBV15 and TRBJ2-5, with D maybe TRBD1 (5 bases). This CDR3 comprises 14 residues. V was shortened by 2 bases and J by 3 bases, with 10 bases between the two germline ends. CDR1 is LNHNV and CDR2 is YYDKDF in the germline V gene (reference sequence). CDR3 sequence: CATSRTGIEETQYF. CDR3 in DNA: TGTGCCACCAGCAGAACAGGAATAGAAGAGACCCAGTACTTC.

In this sample, this clone turned up once. The chain is built from TRBV5-1 and TRBJ2-3; D unresolved. Trimming removed 0 bases from V and 7 bases from J, with 9 bases in between. Germline V lookup: CDR1 SGHRS, CDR2 YFSETQ. This CDR3 region has 13 residues. CDR3 protein: CASSLGRANTQYF. In DNA, the CDR3 is TGCGCCAGCAGCTTGGGCCGCGCGAATACGCAGTATTTT.

The CDR3 spells CASSGDRSQPQHF. In DNA, the CDR3 is TGTGCCAGTAGTGGCGACAGGTCTCAGCCCCAGCATTTT. The V call is TRBV19, the J call TRBJ1-5, with D possibly TRBD1 on 6 matching bases. Germline CDR1 is LNHDA and CDR2 is SQIVND (reference sequence). V was trimmed by 5 bases and J by 6 bases, leaving 11 bases between them. This CDR3 comprises 13 residues. Full variable domain (rest looked up from reference TRBV19 and TRBJ1-5): DGGITQSPKYLFRKEGQNVTLSCEQNLNHDAMYWYRQDPGQGLRLIYYSQIVNDFQKGDIAEGYSVSREKKESFPLTVTSAQKNPTAFYLCASSGDRSQPQHFGDGTRLSIL.

By share, this clone counts as large. The chain joins TRBV14 to TRBJ2-4, with D possibly being TRBD1 (6 bases). The germline V gene encodes CDR1 SGHDN and CDR2 FVKESK. V lost 4 bases, J lost 6 bases, and 7 bases lay in between. The CDR3 is 12 amino acids. CDR3 in amino acids: CASSPDRNIQYF. The CDR3 DNA reads TGTGCCAGCAGCCCGGACAGAAACATTCAGTACTTC. Combining the CDR3 with reference TRBV14 and TRBJ2-4 gives the whole variable domain EAGVTQFPSHSVIEKGQTVTLRCDPISGHDNLYWYRRVMGKEIKFLLHFVKESKQDESGMPNNRFLAERTGGTYSTLKVQPAELEDSGVYFCASSPDRNIQYFGAGTRLSVL.

The chain couples TRBV9 to TRBJ1-2, with D hard to call. The length of the CDR3 is 15 residues. Germline V lookup: CDR1 SGDLS, CDR2 YYNGEE. The V gene lost 0 bases and the J gene lost 0 bases, with 9 bases spanning the gap. CDR3 DNA sequence: TGTGCCAGCAGCGTAGTAGGCACAGCTAACTATGGCTACACCTTC. This gives the protein CASSVVGTANYGYTF.

This clone showed up just once. The genes are TRBV7-2 and TRBJ1-5, with D perhaps matching TRBD1 (6 bases). This CDR3 is 16 amino acids long. Germline CDR1 and CDR2: SGHTA and FQGNSA. V lost 1 base, J lost 2 bases, and 12 bases lay in between. The chain's CDR3 is CASSLDGQKGNQPQHF. CDR3 sequence (DNA): TGTGCCAGCAGCTTAGACGGACAGAAAGGCAATCAGCCCCAGCATTTT.

This clone has a handful of counts. The chain couples TRBV9 to TRBJ1-2; no reliable D call. This CDR3 is built from 12 residues. V lost 3 bases and J 8 bases, leaving 11 bases between the germline ends. Germline CDR1 SGDLS, CDR2 YYNGEE. CDR3 in amino acids: CASSARAMGYTF. Here the CDR3 DNA reads TGTGCCAGCAGCGCCCGAGCCATGGGCTACACCTTC. Using reference TRBV9 and TRBJ1-2 for the parts outside the CDR3, the full variable domain is DSGVTQTPKHLITATGQRVTLRCSPRSGDLSVYWYQQSLDQGLQFLIQYYNGEERAKGNILERFSAQQFPDLHSELNLSSLELGDSALYFCASSARAMGYTFGSGTRLTVV.

The chain joins TRBV2 to TRBJ1-6; maybe TRBD1 (6 bases). The CDR3 has 16 residues. V lost 5 bases and J lost 6, with 17 bases in between. Germline V gives CDR1 SNHLY, CDR2 FYNNEI. CDR3 bases: TGTGCCAGCAGTACTACGGACAGCCCATTTAATTCACCCCTCCACTTT. This sequence encodes CASSTTDSPFNSPLHF.

Only a few counts were recorded for this clone. This chain joins TRBV9 and TRBJ2-6, with D possibly being TRBD1 (6 bases). Per the germline V gene, CDR1 is SGDLS and CDR2 is YYNGEE. Trimming removed 1 base at V and 1 base at J, with 6 bases between. CDR3 length equals 15 residues. Here the CDR3 DNA reads TGTGCCAGCAGCGTAACAGGGTCTGGGGCCAACGTCCTGACTTTC. Translated: CASSVTGSGANVLTF.